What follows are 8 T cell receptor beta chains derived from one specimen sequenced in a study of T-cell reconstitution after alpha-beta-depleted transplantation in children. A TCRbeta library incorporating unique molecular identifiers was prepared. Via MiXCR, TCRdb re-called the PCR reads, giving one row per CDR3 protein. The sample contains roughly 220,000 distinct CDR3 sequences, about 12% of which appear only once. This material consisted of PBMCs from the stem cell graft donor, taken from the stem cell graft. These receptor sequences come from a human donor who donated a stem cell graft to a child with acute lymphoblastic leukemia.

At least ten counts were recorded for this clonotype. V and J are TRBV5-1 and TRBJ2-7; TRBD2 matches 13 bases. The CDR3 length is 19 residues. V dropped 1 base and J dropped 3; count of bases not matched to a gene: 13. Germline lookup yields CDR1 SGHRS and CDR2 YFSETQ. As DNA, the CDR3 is TGCGCCAGCAGCTTGACTAGCGGGAGGGCAACTCTGGGTCTCTACGAGCAGTACTTC. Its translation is CASSLTSGRATLGLYEQYF.

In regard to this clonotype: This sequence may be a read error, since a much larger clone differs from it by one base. CDR3 residues: CAGRLAGGLETQYF. The CDR3, as DNA: TGTGCCGGCAGGCTAGCGGGGGGGCTGGAGACCCAGTACTTC. The chain couples TRBV6-2 or TRBV6-3 to TRBJ2-5; 12 nucleotides match TRBD2. The length of the CDR3 is 14 residues. Per the germline V gene, CDR1 is MNHEY and CDR2 is SVGEGT.

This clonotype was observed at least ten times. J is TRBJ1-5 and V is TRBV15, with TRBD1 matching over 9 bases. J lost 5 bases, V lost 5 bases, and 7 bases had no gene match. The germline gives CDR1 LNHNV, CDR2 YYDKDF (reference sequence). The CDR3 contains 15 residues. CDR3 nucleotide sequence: TGTGCCACCAGCCGACCGGGACAGGGAGATCAGCCCCAGCATTTT. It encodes CATSRPGQGDQPQHF.

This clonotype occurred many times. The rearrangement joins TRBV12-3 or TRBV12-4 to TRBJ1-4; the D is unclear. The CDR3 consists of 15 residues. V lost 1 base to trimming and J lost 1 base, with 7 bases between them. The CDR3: CASSLVGKTNEKLFF. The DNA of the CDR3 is TGTGCCAGCAGTTTAGTCGGGAAAACTAATGAAAAACTGTTTTTT.

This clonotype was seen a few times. The CDR3 sequence is CASTVSGGAGETQYF. CDR3 nucleotide sequence: TGTGCCAGCACCGTTAGCGGGGGGGCCGGCGAGACCCAGTACTTC. The chain carries TRBV7-9 and TRBJ2-5; 11 bases are shared with TRBD2. V lost 7 bases to trimming and J lost 5 bases; unmatched junction nucleotides: 9. The CDR3 runs 15 residues. Germline CDR1 reads SEHNR; CDR2 reads FQNEAQ (reference sequence).

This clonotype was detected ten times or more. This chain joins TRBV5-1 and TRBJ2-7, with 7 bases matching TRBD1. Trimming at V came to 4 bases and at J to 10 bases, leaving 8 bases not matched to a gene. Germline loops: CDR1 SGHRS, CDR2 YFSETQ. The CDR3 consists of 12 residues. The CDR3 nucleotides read TGCGCCAGCAGCCCGGACAGGCTAAGCCAGTACTTC. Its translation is CASSPDRLSQYF.

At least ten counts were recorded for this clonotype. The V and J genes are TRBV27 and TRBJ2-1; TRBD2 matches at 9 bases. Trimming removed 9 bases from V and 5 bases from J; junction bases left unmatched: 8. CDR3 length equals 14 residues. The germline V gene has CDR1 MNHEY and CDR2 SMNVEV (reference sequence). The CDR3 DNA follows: TGTGCCAGTGGGCATAGCGGGAGCGACAATGAGCAGTTCTTC. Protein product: CASGHSGSDNEQFF.

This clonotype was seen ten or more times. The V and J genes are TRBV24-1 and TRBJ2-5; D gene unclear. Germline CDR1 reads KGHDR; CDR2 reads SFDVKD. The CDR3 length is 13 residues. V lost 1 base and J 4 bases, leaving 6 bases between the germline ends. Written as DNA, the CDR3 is TGTGCCACCAGTGATTTAGGCGGAGAGACCCAGTACTTC. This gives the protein CATSDLGGETQYF.